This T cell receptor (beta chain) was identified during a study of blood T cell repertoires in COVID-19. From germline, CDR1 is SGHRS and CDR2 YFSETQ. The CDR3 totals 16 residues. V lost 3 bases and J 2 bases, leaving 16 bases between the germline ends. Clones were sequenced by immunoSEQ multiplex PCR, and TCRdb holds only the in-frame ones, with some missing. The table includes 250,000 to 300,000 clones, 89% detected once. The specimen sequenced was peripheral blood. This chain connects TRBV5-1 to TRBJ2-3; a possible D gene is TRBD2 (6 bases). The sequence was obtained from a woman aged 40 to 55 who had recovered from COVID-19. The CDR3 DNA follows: TGCGCCAGCAGCTCCCCTTCGCGGGGATACACAGATACGCAGTATTTT. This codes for CASSSPSRGYTDTQYF.